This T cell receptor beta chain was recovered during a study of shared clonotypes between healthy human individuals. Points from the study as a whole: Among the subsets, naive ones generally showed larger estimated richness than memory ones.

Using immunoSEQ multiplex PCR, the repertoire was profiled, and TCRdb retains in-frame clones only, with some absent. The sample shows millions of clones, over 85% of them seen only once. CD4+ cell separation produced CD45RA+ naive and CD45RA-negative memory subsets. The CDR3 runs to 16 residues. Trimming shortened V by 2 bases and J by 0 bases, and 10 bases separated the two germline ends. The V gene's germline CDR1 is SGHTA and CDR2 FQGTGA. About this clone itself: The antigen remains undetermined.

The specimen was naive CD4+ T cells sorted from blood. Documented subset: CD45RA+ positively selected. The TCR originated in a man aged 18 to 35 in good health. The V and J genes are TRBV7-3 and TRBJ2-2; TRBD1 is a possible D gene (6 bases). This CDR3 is CASSLEGTTNTGELFF. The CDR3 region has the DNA TGTGCCAGCAGCTTAGAAGGGACAACGAACACCGGGGAGCTGTTTTTT.